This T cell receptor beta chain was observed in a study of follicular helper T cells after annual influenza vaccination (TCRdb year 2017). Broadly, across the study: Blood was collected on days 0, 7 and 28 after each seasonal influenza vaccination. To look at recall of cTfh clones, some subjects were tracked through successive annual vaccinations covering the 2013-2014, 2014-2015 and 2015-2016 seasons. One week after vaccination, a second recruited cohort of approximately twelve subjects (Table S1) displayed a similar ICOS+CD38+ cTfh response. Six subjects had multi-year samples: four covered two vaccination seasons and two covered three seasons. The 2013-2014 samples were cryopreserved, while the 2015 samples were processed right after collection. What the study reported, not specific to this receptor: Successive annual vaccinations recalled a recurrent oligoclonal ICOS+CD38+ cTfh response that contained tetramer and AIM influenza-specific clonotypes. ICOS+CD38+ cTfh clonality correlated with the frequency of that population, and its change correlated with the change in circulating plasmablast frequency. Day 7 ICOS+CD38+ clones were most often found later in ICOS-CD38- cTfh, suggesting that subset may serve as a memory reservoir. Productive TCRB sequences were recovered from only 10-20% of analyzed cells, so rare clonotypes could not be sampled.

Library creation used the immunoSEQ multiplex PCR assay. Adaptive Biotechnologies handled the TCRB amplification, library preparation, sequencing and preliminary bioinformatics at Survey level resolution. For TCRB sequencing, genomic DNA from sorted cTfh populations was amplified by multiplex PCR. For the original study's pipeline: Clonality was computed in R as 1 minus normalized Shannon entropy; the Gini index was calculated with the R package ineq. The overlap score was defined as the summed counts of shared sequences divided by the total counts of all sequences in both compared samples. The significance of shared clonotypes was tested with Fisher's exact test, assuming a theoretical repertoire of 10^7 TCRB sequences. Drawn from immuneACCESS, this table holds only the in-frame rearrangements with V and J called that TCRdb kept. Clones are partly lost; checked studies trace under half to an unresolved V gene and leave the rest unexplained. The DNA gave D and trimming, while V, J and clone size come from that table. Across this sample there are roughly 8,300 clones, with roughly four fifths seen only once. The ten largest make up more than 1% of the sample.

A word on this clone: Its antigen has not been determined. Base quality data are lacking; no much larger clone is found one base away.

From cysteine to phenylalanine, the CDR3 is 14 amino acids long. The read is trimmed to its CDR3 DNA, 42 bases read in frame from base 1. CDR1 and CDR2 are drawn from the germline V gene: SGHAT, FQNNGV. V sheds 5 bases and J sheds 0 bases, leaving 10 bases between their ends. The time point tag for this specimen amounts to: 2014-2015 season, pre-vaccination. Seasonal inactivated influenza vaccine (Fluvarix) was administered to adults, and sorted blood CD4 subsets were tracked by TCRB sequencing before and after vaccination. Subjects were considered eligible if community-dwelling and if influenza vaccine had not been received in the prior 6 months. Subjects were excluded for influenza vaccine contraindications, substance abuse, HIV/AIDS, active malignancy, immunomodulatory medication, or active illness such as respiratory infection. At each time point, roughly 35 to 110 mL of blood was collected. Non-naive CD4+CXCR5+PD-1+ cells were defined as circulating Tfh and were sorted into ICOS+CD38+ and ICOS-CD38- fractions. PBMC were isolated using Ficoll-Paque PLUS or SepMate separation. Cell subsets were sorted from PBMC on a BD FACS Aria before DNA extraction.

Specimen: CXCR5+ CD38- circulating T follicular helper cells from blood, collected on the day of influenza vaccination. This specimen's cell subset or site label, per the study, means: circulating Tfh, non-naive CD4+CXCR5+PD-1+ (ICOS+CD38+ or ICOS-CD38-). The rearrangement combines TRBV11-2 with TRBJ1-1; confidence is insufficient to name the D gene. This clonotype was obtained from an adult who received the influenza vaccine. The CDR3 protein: CASSTGGVNTEAFF. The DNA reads TGTGCCAGCAGCACCGGTGGGGTGAACACTGAAGCTTTCTTT. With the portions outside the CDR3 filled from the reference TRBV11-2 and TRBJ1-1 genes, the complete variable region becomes EAGVAQSPRYKIIEKRQSVAFWCNPISGHATLYWYQQILGQGPKLLIQFQNNGVVDDSQLPKDRFSAERLKGVDSTLKIQPAKLEDSAVYLCASSTGGVNTEAFFGQGTRLTVV.